This T cell receptor (beta chain) was recovered during a study of cytomegalovirus exposure and HLA in healthy donors. Background on the study: Most donors, roughly 82% of approximately 400 genotyped, fell in the Caucasian-associated ancestry cluster. Study observations and caveats: Likely technical artifact: a cluster of highly shared sequence variants.

Worth noting for this clone: Its antigen is not identified.

13 Jbeta primers and 60 Vbeta primers were used for the PCR. Method: immunoSEQ multiplex PCR; TCRdb's copy keeps in-frame clones and lacks some. The table records roughly 110,000 clones, roughly 80% of them present only once. This CDR3 comprises 15 residues. CDR1 and CDR2 (germline): SGHAT, FQNNGV. Trimming at V came to 1 base and at J to 2 bases, leaving 0 bases not matched to a gene. The genes are TRBV11-2 and TRBJ2-1, with 9 bases lining up with TRBD2. This TCR derives from a middle-aged man in good health and CMV-seronegative. Sample: PBMCs. CDR3 residues: CASSLVAGAYNEQFF. Written as DNA, the CDR3 is TGTGCCAGCAGCTTAGTAGCGGGGGCCTACAATGAGCAGTTCTTC.